Shown below are 10 T cell receptor beta chains from a single sample sequenced in a study of blood T cells in healthy people across ages. A second PCR, run for roughly 7 to 12 cycles, used a sample-barcoded 5' primer plus a J-beta primer mix. TCRdb called the 5' RACE reads again in MiXCR, with one record for every CDR3 protein. Counted here are around 700,000 distinct CDR3 sequences, about 25% occurring once; the ten biggest clones make up 9.4%. This same sample was also part of a study on T cells of mothers and their children.

The sample taken for sequencing was blood. The receptors were gathered from a boy aged 10-17 years in good health.

The V gene is TRBV7-9, the J gene TRBJ2-7; D possibly matches TRBD1 or TRBD2 (5 bases each). The V gene's germline CDR1 is SEHNR and CDR2 FQNEAQ (reference sequence). This CDR3 region has 14 residues. Deletions cut 5 bases from V and 0 bases from J, with 11 bases between. CDR3 sequence reads: CASSQRDGSYEQYF. As DNA, the CDR3 is TGTGCCAGCAGCCAGAGGGACGGCTCCTACGAGCAGTACTTC.

The chain carries TRBV10-3 and TRBJ2-3; 10 bases are shared with TRBD1. The CDR3 length is 15 residues. CDR1 is ENHRY and CDR2 is SYGVKD in the germline V gene. Trimming took 7 bases from V and 3 from J; bases not matched to a gene: 7. CDR3 loop: CAITTGGESTDTQYF. Here the CDR3 DNA reads TGTGCCATCACGACAGGGGGCGAATCAACAGATACGCAGTATTTT.

The chain joins TRBV20-1 to TRBJ2-3, with TRBD2 matching over 9 bases. This CDR3 is built from 16 residues. The V gene's germline CDR1 is DFQATT and CDR2 SNEGSKA (reference sequence). V shed 2 bases, J shed 6 bases, and the junction held 12 bases outside the gene matches. The CDR3 is CSARPLLAGETDTQYF. In DNA, the CDR3 is TGCAGTGCTAGACCCCTTTTAGCGGGAGAAACGGATACGCAGTATTTT.

The chain recombines TRBV7-2 with TRBJ2-5, with D hard to call. Trimming shortened V by 4 bases and J by 3 bases, and 12 bases separated the two germline ends. The CDR3 is made up of 14 amino acids. CDR1 is SGHTA, CDR2 FQGNSA, per germline. Written as DNA, the CDR3 is TGTGCCAGCAGCTCCCCAAACGGTAAAGAGACCCAGTACTTC. It is translated as CASSSPNGKETQYF.

This sequence joins TRBV29-1 and TRBJ2-5; TRBD1 aligns across 10 bases. The V segment lost 6 bases and the J segment 2 bases; nucleotides outside the gene matches: 3. CDR1 is SQVTM, CDR2 ANQGSEA, per germline. CDR3 length equals 13 residues. CDR3 sequence (DNA): TGCAGCGTGGGGACAGGGGCACAAGAGACCCAGTACTTC. It encodes CSVGTGAQETQYF.

The rearrangement joins TRBV10-3 to TRBJ2-5, with 12 bases lining up with TRBD2. Germline CDR1 and CDR2: ENHRY and SYGVKD. V trimming: 2 bases; J trimming: 5 bases; junction bases outside the gene matches: 12. CDR3 size: 18 residues. As DNA, the CDR3 is TGTGCCATCAGTGAGGTCGGCCTAGCGGGAGGGCCTCCCGAGACCCAGTACTTC. Translating it yields CAISEVGLAGGPPETQYF.

This rearrangement joins TRBV12-3 or TRBV12-4 to TRBJ2-3; 9 positions agree with TRBD2. The CDR3 length is 17 residues. J was trimmed by 1 base and V by 8 bases; bases with no gene match: 13. The DNA of the CDR3 is TGTGCCAGCGGGAGATTGCGACTAGCGGATCGCACAGATACGCAGTATTTT. Translating it yields CASGRLRLADRTDTQYF.

This clonotype was seen only a few times. J is TRBJ2-3 and V is TRBV11-2; perhaps TRBD1 as D (6 bases). CDR1 is SGHAT and CDR2 is FQNNGV in the germline V gene. V shed 0 bases and J shed 5 bases, with 12 bases lying between them. The CDR3 is made up of 15 amino acids. The CDR3 sequence is CASSLEVLGGDTQYF. The CDR3 DNA reads TGTGCCAGCAGCTTAGAGGTTTTAGGGGGAGATACGCAGTATTTT. The full variable domain, completed using reference TRBV11-2 and TRBJ2-3, is EAGVAQSPRYKIIEKRQSVAFWCNPISGHATLYWYQQILGQGPKLLIQFQNNGVVDDSQLPKDRFSAERLKGVDSTLKIQPAKLEDSAVYLCASSLEVLGGDTQYFGPGTRLTVL.

The rearrangement links TRBV18 to TRBJ1-3; the D gene is possibly TRBD1 (5 bases). Trimming left V 3 bases short and J 0 bases short, with 12 bases between. The V gene's germline CDR1 is KGHSH and CDR2 LQKENI. The length of the CDR3 is 16 residues. The CDR3 DNA reads TGTGCCAGCTCACCCTGGACCCAGGGCTCTGGAAACACCATATATTTT. Protein product: CASSPWTQGSGNTIYF.

This clonotype has just a few counts. V is TRBV5-1 and J is TRBJ2-3; D unclear. With 1 base removed from V and 4 bases from J, the gap between germline ends came to 7 bases. The CDR3 consists of 13 residues. The germline gives CDR1 SGHRS, CDR2 YFSETQ. The CDR3 here is CASSLYIADTQYF. In DNA, the CDR3 is TGCGCCAGCAGCTTGTACATCGCAGATACGCAGTATTTT. Combining the CDR3 with reference TRBV5-1 and TRBJ2-3 gives the whole variable domain KAGVTQTPRYLIKTRGQQVTLSCSPISGHRSVSWYQQTPGQGLQFLFEYFSETQRNKGNFPGRFSGRQFSNSRSEMNVSTLELGDSALYLCASSLYIADTQYFGPGTRLTVL.